These 19 T cell receptor beta chains originate from one sample sequenced in a study of identical twins. TCRdb itself ran the 5' RACE reads through MiXCR, one entry per CDR3 protein. The sample contains more than 1.5 million distinct CDR3 sequences, 32% of which appear only once. Sequencing was performed on cord blood. The source of these receptors is a newborn girl in good health.

The chain couples TRBV2 to TRBJ2-3, with 15 bases that match TRBD2. Looked up from germline, CDR1 is SNHLY and CDR2 is FYNNEI. The CDR3 contains 17 residues. J gave up 3 bases and V 5 bases, and 6 bases lay outside the gene matches. The CDR3 bases are TGTGCCAGCAGTCCCGGGACTAGCGGGAGGAGGACAGATACGCAGTATTTT. It specifies CASSPGTSGRRTDTQYF. Drawing the rest from reference TRBV2 and TRBJ2-3, the complete variable domain is EPEVTQTPSHQVTQMGQEVILRCVPISNHLYFYWYRQILGQKVEFLVSFYNNEISEKSEIFDDQFSVERPDGSNFTLKIRSTKLEDSAMYFCASSPGTSGRRTDTQYFGPGTRLTVL.

This clonotype occurred a few times. The chain joins TRBV20-1 to TRBJ2-1, with 8 bases aligning to TRBD2. The CDR3 loop spans 16 amino acids. Germline CDR1 DFQATT, CDR2 SNEGSKA (reference sequence). Trimming took 6 bases from V and 3 from J; bases not matched to a gene: 13. CDR3: CSAPWSGGSNYNEQFF. Written as DNA, the CDR3 is TGCAGTGCGCCTTGGAGCGGGGGATCCAACTACAATGAGCAGTTCTTC.

Points on this clonotype: The junction departs from germline at one end; a sequencing error may be responsible. CDR3 loop: CASSVEGYGHTF. Written as DNA, the CDR3 is TGTGCCAGCAGCGTAGAAGGATATGGCCACACCTTC. This rearrangement joins TRBV9 to TRBJ1-2; no clear D gene. Per germline, CDR1 SGDLS and CDR2 YYNGEE. The CDR3 contains 12 residues.

This clonotype was picked up a small number of times. The chain links TRBV20-1 to TRBJ2-7; weak D call: TRBD1 (7 bases). V gave up 3 bases and J gave up 6 bases, with 15 bases separating them. Germline V gene lookup returns CDR1 DFQATT and CDR2 SNEGSKA (reference sequence). This CDR3 is built from 13 residues. The CDR3 DNA follows: TGCAGTGCTAGTGGAGGGACAGTAAGCGAGCAGTACTTC. Its protein product is CSASGGTVSEQYF.

This clonotype was picked up a small number of times. The genes are TRBV5-4 and TRBJ2-1; 12 bases match TRBD2. The DNA end is more similar to TRBJ2-7, so the J call may be wrong. Germline CDR1 reads SGHNT; CDR2 reads YYREEE (reference sequence). This CDR3 has 14 residues. The CDR3 nucleotides read TGTGCCAGCCGGCTAGCGGGGGGGAAACACGAGCAGTACTTC. Its translation: CASRLAGGKHEQYF.

The chain uses TRBV5-1 and TRBJ1-6; D remains ambiguous. There are 16 residues in the CDR3. The V end lost 1 base, the J end lost 0 bases, and 8 bases lay between the germline ends. Germline-derived CDR1 and CDR2 are SGHRS and YFSETQ. In DNA, the CDR3 is TGCGCCAGCAGCTTGCGGGCGGACTCCTATAATTCACCCCTCCACTTT. This codes for CASSLRADSYNSPLHF.

Points on this clonotype: A read error may account for a junction end that differs from germline. The chain links TRBV9 to TRBJ2-1, with 7 bases identical to TRBD2. Germline CDR1 is SGDLS and CDR2 is YYNGEE. The CDR3 has 14 residues. CDR3 nucleotides: TGTGCCAGCTGCGTGGGACTACAATACAATGAGCAGTTCTTC. Amino acids: CASCVGLQYNEQFF.

The CDR3 coding sequence is TGTGCCAGCAGTTTAGCTCCCCAACAGGGGGGAGCTTTCTTT. It encodes CASSLAPQQGGAFF. This chain connects TRBV12-3 or TRBV12-4 to TRBJ1-1; TRBD1 aligns across 8 bases. CDR3 length: 14 residues. The trim removed 0 bases at V and 10 bases at J, leaving 7 bases unmatched.

This clonotype was seen a handful of times. V usage is TRBV28 and J usage is TRBJ2-3, with D unclear. Germline V CDR1 and CDR2: MDHEN, SYDVKM. The CDR3 has 14 amino acids. Trimming took 5 bases from V and 4 from J, leaving 13 bases between them. In DNA, the CDR3 is TGTGCCAGCAGTCTCCTAAGACTCCCAGATACGCAGTATTTT. It encodes CASSLLRLPDTQYF.

In this sample, this clonotype turned up a few times. The chain uses TRBV12-3 or TRBV12-4 and TRBJ2-3; unclear D gene. Deletions cut 5 bases from V and 4 bases from J, with 16 bases between. This CDR3 contains 15 residues. For the CDR3, the DNA is TGTGCCAGCAGTGCCCCTCGGGTGAGAGCAGATACGCAGTATTTT. Translating gives CASSAPRVRADTQYF.

This clonotype was detected ten times or more. The chain carries TRBV5-1 and TRBJ2-7; 8 bases agree with TRBD1. The CDR3 has 14 residues. J gave up 3 bases and V 0 bases, and 2 bases lay outside the gene matches. Germline V CDR1 and CDR2: SGHRS, YFSETQ. CDR3: CASSLGQGNYEQYF. In DNA form, the CDR3 reads TGCGCCAGCAGCTTGGGACAGGGGAACTACGAGCAGTACTTC.

The chain uses TRBV18 and TRBJ1-1; D is unclear. CDR3 length: 14 amino acids. CDR1 KGHSH and CDR2 LQKENI come from the germline V gene. Trimming took off 5 bases at V and 1 base at J, with 11 bases between the two ends. CDR3 nucleotide sequence: TGTGCCAGCTCAATCGGGTGGGCGAACACTGAAGCTTTCTTT. Residues: CASSIGWANTEAFF.

A few counts support this clonotype. V gene TRBV28 combines with J gene TRBJ2-4; weak D call: TRBD1 (6 bases). The DNA end lines up better with TRBJ2-1; the J call may be wrong. In germline, CDR1 is MDHEN, CDR2 SYDVKM. This CDR3 spans 16 amino acids. The CDR3 loop reads CASSFPVQGDKNIQFF. CDR3 DNA sequence: TGTGCCAGCAGTTTCCCGGTACAGGGAGACAAAAACATTCAGTTCTTC.

The genes are TRBV18 and TRBJ1-2; D is unclear. Trimming pared 4 bases from V and 0 bases from J, leaving 12 bases between. Germline CDR1 and CDR2: KGHSH and LQKENI. This CDR3 spans 15 amino acids. CDR3 in DNA: TGTGCCAGCTCACATCCCCCCGGATCTAACTATGGCTACACCTTC. Translating it yields CASSHPPGSNYGYTF.

The chain joins TRBV12-3 or TRBV12-4 to TRBJ1-1; TRBD1 aligns across 12 bases. The CDR3 is made up of 16 amino acids. With V trimmed by 6 bases and J by 0 bases, 5 bases remained unmatched. CDR3 DNA sequence: TGTGCCAGCAGAAGGGACAGGGGGCTAATGAACACTGAAGCTTTCTTT. It specifies CASRRDRGLMNTEAFF.

This clonotype was seen just once. The chain couples TRBV4-2 to TRBJ2-4; 8 bases line up with TRBD1. The tail of the sequence fits TRBJ2-5 better, so the J call may be wrong. Germline CDR1 LGHNA, CDR2 YNFKEQ. The CDR3 covers 14 residues. CDR3 residues: CASSQDRGPETQYF. CDR3 bases: TGTGCCAGCAGCCAAGACAGGGGGCCAGAGACCCAGTACTTC.

V usage is TRBV4-2 and J usage is TRBJ2-1, with 12 bases aligning to TRBD2. The CDR3 covers 16 residues. Germline CDR1 LGHNA, CDR2 YNFKEQ. V dropped 2 bases and J dropped 8; count of bases not matched to a gene: 7. The CDR3 loop is CASSQPTSGGNDEQFF. Written as DNA, the CDR3 is TGTGCCAGCAGCCAACCGACTAGCGGGGGAAACGATGAGCAGTTCTTC.

This clonotype showed up just a few times. V and J are TRBV6-1 and TRBJ1-1; no reliable D call. Between the trimmed V and J ends, which lost 1 base and 1 base, there was a span of 7 bases. Germline V lookup: CDR1 MNHNS, CDR2 SASEGT. This CDR3 has 14 amino acids. CDR3 region: CASSEVLGNTEAFF. The CDR3 DNA reads as TGTGCCAGCAGTGAAGTACTGGGGAACACTGAAGCTTTCTTT.

This chain links TRBV7-2 with TRBJ2-7; D is undetermined. The CDR3 length is 15 residues. CDR1 SGHTA and CDR2 FQGNSA come from the germline V gene. Trimming shortened V by 3 bases and J by 7 bases, and 19 bases separated the two germline ends. The CDR3 bases are TGTGCCAGCAGCTTCGGCGGAATAAGCTACAATGAGCAGTACTTC. Translating gives CASSFGGISYNEQYF.